A single sample gave rise to the 21 T cell receptor beta chains below, sequenced in a study of T cells in Graves' hyperthyroidism and ophthalmopathy. TCR beta CDR3 sequences were amplified from RNA transcripts. HTBI primers drove first-round RT-PCR of the TCR CDR3. TCRdb processed the multiplex PCR reads anew with MiXCR; each CDR3 protein has one entry. This table has some 350,000 distinct CDR3 sequences, roughly 19% appearing once. The sequenced sample consisted of blood. All receptors derive from a woman aged 18-29 years with Graves' hyperthyroidism.

CDR3 residues: CASRRSPAGGLKTQYF. In DNA form, the CDR3 reads TGTGCCAGCAGGAGGTCGCCGGCAGGGGGCCTGAAGACCCAGTACTTC. This rearrangement joins TRBV28 to TRBJ2-5; 8 nucleotides align to TRBD1. The germline CDR1 and CDR2 sequences are MDHEN and SYDVKM. The CDR3 covers 16 residues. J gave up 6 bases and V 6 bases, and 15 bases lay outside the gene matches.

This clonotype was counted ten times or more. V is TRBV5-6 and J is TRBJ2-7; possibly TRBD1 or TRBD2 for D (7 bases each). The CDR3 runs to 15 residues. V dropped 0 bases and J dropped 5 bases, with 15 bases sitting between them. Germline loops: CDR1 SGHDT, CDR2 YYEEEE. The CDR3: CASSLVWEGAHEQYF. CDR3 nucleotides: TGTGCCAGCAGCTTGGTGTGGGAGGGGGCCCACGAGCAGTACTTC.

This clonotype was detected once. J is TRBJ2-2 and V is TRBV5-1; possible D gene TRBD2, 6 bases. In germline, CDR1 is SGHRS, CDR2 YFSETQ. V gave up 7 bases and J gave up 1 base, with 11 bases separating them. The CDR3 totals 14 residues. CDR3 amino acids: CASGGSQNTGELFF. The CDR3 bases are TGCGCCAGCGGAGGGTCCCAGAACACCGGGGAGCTGTTTTTT.

This clonotype was observed a few times. The V call is TRBV5-4, the J call TRBJ1-2; D not resolved. Germline V gene data show CDR1 as SGHNT and CDR2 as YYREEE (reference sequence). Trimming stripped 6 bases from V and 0 bases from J, with 9 bases between. The CDR3 runs to 13 residues. CDR3 DNA: TGTGCCAGCACCCCATCCCCTAACTATGGCTACACCTTC. Amino acid sequence: CASTPSPNYGYTF.

Ten or more counts support this clonotype. For the CDR3, the DNA is TGTGCCAACCAGTCGATGAACACTGAAGCTTTCTTT. Translation: CANQSMNTEAFF. This sequence joins TRBV7-9 and TRBJ1-1; D gene uncertain. Germline CDR1 reads SEHNR; CDR2 reads FQNEAQ (reference sequence). The V end was cut by 10 bases, the J end by 0 bases, with 9 bases between. The CDR3 loop spans 12 amino acids.

A note on this clonotype: No conserved phenylalanine or tryptophan ends this CDR3, so it is likely a read error. The rearrangement uses TRBV27 and TRBJ2-2; 8 bases are a match to TRBD2. CDR1 is MNHEY, CDR2 SMNVEV, per germline (reference sequence). V trimming: 6 bases; J trimming: 5 bases; junction bases outside the gene matches: 5. The CDR3 is 14 residues long. CDR3 sequence (DNA): TGTGCCAGCAGACCGGGAGGGAGGACCGGGGAGCTGTTTTTG. Translation gives CASRPGGRTGELFL.

This clonotype was found many times. The V call is TRBV7-9, the J call TRBJ2-1; D ambiguous. The germline V and J ends were trimmed by 4 bases and 7 bases, with 11 bases remaining between them. CDR3 length: 13 residues. Germline lookup yields CDR1 SEHNR and CDR2 FQNEAQ (reference sequence). The CDR3 sequence: CASSSPLWNEQFF. The CDR3 nucleotides are TGTGCCAGCAGCTCACCCCTGTGGAATGAGCAGTTCTTC. The variable domain in full, completed from reference TRBV7-9 and TRBJ2-1, reads DTGVSQNPRHKITKRGQNVTFRCDPISEHNRLYWYRQTLGQGPEFLTYFQNEAQLEKSRLLSDRFSAERPKGSFSTLEIQRTEQGDSAMYLCASSSPLWNEQFFGPGTRLTVL.

In its sample, this clonotype was seen many times. The chain recombines TRBV20-1 with TRBJ2-2; D is perhaps TRBD1 or TRBD2 (5 bases each). Trimming shortened V by 6 bases and J by 6 bases, and 17 bases separated the two germline ends. This CDR3 comprises 14 residues. Germline V gene data show CDR1 as DFQATT and CDR2 as SNEGSKA (reference sequence). CDR3 loop: CSAAMGPHSGELFF. The CDR3 coding sequence is TGCAGTGCCGCGATGGGACCCCACTCCGGGGAGCTGTTTTTT.

This clonotype came up many times. The chain links TRBV6-4 to TRBJ2-7; possible D gene TRBD1, 8 bases. The CDR3 runs to 14 residues. Trimming removed 5 bases from V and 6 bases from J, with 17 bases in between. Germline V gives CDR1 MRHNA, CDR2 SNTAGT. This CDR3 reads CASSYGGGTGEQYF. CDR3 sequence (DNA): TGTGCCAGCAGTTACGGGGGAGGGACAGGCGAGCAGTACTTC.

The chain uses TRBV6-5 and TRBJ1-1; tentatively, D is TRBD1 (5 bases). CDR1 is MNHEY, CDR2 SVGAGI, per germline. Trimming shortened V by 4 bases and J by 11 bases, and 11 bases separated the two germline ends. The CDR3 covers 11 residues. CDR3 sequence reads: CASSSQGAAFF. The CDR3 DNA reads TGTGCCAGCAGTTCCCAGGGAGCGGCTTTCTTT.

The table lists this clonotype with a few counts. The chain recombines TRBV30 with TRBJ1-3; the D is unclear. Per the germline V gene, CDR1 is GTSNPN and CDR2 is SVGIG (reference sequence). The CDR3 is 14 residues long. Trimming cost V 1 base and J 0 bases, with 7 bases left between them. As DNA, the CDR3 is TGTGCCTGGAGTGACCGCTACTCTGGAAACACCATATATTTT. Residues: CAWSDRYSGNTIYF.

This clonotype was observed many times. The chain links TRBV11-1 to TRBJ1-1; possibly TRBD1 for D (6 bases). The ends were cut back, 1 base at V and 1 base at J, with 13 bases in the middle. CDR3 size: 16 residues. The V gene's germline CDR1 is SGHAT and CDR2 FQDESV (reference sequence). CDR3 in DNA: TGTGCCAGCAGCTTAGAGGTGACAGGTTGGAACACTGAAGCTTTCTTT. The encoded protein is CASSLEVTGWNTEAFF.

Remarks on this clonotype: A much larger clone lies one base from this, so it may be a read error. The V and J genes are TRBV4-2 and TRBJ1-1; D not resolved. Germline loops: CDR1 LGHNA, CDR2 YNFKEQ. The CDR3 extends over 13 amino acids. CDR3 sequence: CACSQDRVTAAFF. In DNA, the CDR3 is TGTGCCTGCAGCCAAGATAGAGTGACCGCAGCTTTCTTT.

The chain is built from TRBV10-3 and TRBJ2-5, with 9 bases identical to TRBD1. The CDR3 is 15 residues long. Germline V lookup: CDR1 ENHRY, CDR2 SYGVKD. The trim removed 8 bases at V and 5 bases at J, leaving 12 bases unmatched. The CDR3 loop reads CAIGRPTGGLETQYF. The DNA of the CDR3 is TGTGCCATCGGACGTCCGACAGGGGGATTGGAGACCCAGTACTTC.

This clonotype was detected many times. V is TRBV25-1 and J is TRBJ1-2, with D uncertain. Germline V gene lookup returns CDR1 MGHDK and CDR2 SYGVNS. Deletions cut 1 base from V and 5 bases from J, with 17 bases between. The CDR3 is made up of 16 amino acids. The CDR3 protein is CASSEFGSATYYGYTF. DNA of the CDR3: TGTGCCAGCAGTGAATTTGGTTCGGCGACCTATTATGGCTACACCTTC.

V and J are TRBV3-1 and TRBJ1-5; 8 bases match TRBD1. Germline CDR1 and CDR2: LGHDT and YNNKEL (reference sequence). The CDR3 has 15 residues. With 3 bases clipped from V and 2 bases from J, the junction kept 3 bases outside the gene matches. The CDR3 DNA reads as TGTGCCAGCAGCCACGGGACAGGAGGCAATCAGCCCCAGCATTTT. Translating it yields CASSHGTGGNQPQHF.

This clonotype was recorded many times. J is TRBJ2-1 and V is TRBV6-4, with D perhaps TRBD2 (6 bases). CDR3 length: 14 residues. V lost 4 bases and J 8 bases, leaving 15 bases between the germline ends. Germline V gene data show CDR1 as MRHNA and CDR2 as SNTAGT. The CDR3 region is CASSAASRDYEQFF. In DNA form, the CDR3 reads TGTGCCAGCAGTGCCGCATCCAGGGACTATGAGCAGTTCTTC.

This clonotype was recorded a few times. The rearrangement joins TRBV6-2 or TRBV6-3 to TRBJ2-5, with 8 bases fitting TRBD1. The V gene's germline CDR1 is MNHEY and CDR2 SVGEGT. This CDR3 comprises 13 residues. Trimming at V came to 10 bases and at J to 3 bases, leaving 7 bases not matched to a gene. CDR3 residues: CATRDRGEETQYF. CDR3 bases: TGTGCCACCCGAGACAGGGGTGAAGAGACCCAGTACTTC.

This clonotype was seen at least ten times. V usage is TRBV12-3 or TRBV12-4 and J usage is TRBJ1-2, with D possibly TRBD1 on 6 matching bases. CDR3 length: 13 residues. V lost 6 bases and J 5 bases, leaving 13 bases between the germline ends. The CDR3: CASREWGAYGYTF. The CDR3 bases are TGTGCCAGCAGGGAATGGGGGGCATATGGCTACACCTTC.

This clonotype was seen at least ten times. The V gene is TRBV6-2 or TRBV6-3, the J gene TRBJ1-1; D not certain. Germline loops: CDR1 MNHEY, CDR2 SVGEGT. The V and J ends lost 2 bases and 1 base respectively, with 5 bases between them. The length of the CDR3 is 13 residues. The CDR3 spells CASSYQENTEAFF. The CDR3 DNA is TGTGCCAGCAGTTACCAAGAGAACACTGAAGCTTTCTTT.

This clonotype was observed at least ten times. V gene TRBV2 combines with J gene TRBJ2-4; tentative D call: TRBD1 (6 bases). In germline, CDR1 is SNHLY, CDR2 FYNNEI. Trimming stripped 4 bases from V and 5 bases from J, with 18 bases between. This CDR3 has 16 residues. Here the CDR3 DNA reads TGTGCCAGCAGTGGTGGAACAGGGCGAGGGGAAAACATTCAGTACTTC. Protein sequence: CASSGGTGRGENIQYF.